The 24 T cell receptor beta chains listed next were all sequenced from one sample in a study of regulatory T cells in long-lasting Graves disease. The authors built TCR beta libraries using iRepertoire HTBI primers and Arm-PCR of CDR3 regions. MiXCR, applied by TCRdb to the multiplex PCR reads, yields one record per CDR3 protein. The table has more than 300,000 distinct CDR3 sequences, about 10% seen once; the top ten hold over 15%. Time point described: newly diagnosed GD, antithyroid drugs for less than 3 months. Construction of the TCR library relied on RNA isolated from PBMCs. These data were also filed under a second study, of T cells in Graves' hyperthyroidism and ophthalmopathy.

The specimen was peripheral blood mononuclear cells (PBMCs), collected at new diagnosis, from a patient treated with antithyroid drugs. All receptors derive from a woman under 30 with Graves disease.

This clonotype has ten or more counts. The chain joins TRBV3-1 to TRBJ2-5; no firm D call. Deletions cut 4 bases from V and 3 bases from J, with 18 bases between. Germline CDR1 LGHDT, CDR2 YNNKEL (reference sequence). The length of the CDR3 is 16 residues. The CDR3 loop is CASSLFKSGYKETQYF. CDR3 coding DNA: TGTGCCAGCAGCCTATTCAAGTCTGGGTATAAAGAGACCCAGTACTTC.

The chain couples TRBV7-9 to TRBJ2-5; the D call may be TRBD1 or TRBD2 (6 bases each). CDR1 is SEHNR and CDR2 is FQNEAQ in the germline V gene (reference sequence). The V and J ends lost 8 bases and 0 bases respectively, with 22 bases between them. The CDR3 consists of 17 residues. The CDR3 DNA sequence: TGTGCCAGCGGCTCTGGGCGGGACACGCTGGACCAAGAGACCCAGTACTTC. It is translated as CASGSGRDTLDQETQYF.

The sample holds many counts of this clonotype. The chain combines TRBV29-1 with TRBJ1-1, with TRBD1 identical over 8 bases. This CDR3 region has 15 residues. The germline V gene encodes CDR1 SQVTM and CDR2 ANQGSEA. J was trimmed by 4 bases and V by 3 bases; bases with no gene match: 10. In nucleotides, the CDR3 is TGCAGCGTTGATGCCCCCAGGGGGCTAAGCACTGAAGCTTTCTTT. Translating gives CSVDAPRGLSTEAFF.

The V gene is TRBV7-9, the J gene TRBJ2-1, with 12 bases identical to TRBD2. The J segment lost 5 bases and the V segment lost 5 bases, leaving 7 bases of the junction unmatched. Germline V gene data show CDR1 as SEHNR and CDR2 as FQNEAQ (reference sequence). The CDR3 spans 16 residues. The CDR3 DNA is TGTGCCAGCAGCCAAGAACTAGCGGGGGGAGACAATGAGCAGTTCTTC. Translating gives CASSQELAGGDNEQFF.

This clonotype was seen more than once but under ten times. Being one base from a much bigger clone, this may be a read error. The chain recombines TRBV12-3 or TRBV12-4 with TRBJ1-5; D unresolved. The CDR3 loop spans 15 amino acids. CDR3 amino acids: CASGFGQVGDQPQHF. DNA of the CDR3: TGTGCCAGCGGTTTCGGGCAGGTTGGGGATCAGCCCCAGCATTTT.

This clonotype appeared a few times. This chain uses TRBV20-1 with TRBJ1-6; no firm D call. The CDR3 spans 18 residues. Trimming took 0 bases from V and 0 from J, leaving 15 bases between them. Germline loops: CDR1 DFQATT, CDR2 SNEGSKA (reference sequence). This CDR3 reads CSARDRRARSSYNSPLHF. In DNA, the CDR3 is TGCAGTGCTAGAGATCGAAGAGCCCGGAGCTCCTATAATTCACCCCTCCACTTT.

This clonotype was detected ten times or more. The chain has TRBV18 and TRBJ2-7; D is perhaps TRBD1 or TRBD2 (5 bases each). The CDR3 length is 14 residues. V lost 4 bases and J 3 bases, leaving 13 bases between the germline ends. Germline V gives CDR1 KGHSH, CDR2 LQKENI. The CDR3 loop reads CASSHGARSYEQYV. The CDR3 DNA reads TGTGCCAGCTCACACGGGGCACGAAGCTACGAGCAGTACGTC.

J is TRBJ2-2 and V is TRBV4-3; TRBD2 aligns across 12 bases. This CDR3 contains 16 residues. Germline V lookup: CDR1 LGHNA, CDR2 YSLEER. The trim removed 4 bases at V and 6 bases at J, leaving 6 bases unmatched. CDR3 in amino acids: CASSPGGLAGSGELFF. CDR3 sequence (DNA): TGCGCCAGCAGCCCGGGCGGACTAGCGGGATCCGGGGAGCTGTTTTTT.

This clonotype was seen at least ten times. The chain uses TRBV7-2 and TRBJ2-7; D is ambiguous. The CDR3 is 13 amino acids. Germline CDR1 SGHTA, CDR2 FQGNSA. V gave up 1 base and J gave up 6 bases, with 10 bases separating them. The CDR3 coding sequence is TGTGCCAGCAGCTTAGACTCGGTGTCCGAGCAGTACTTC. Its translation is CASSLDSVSEQYF.

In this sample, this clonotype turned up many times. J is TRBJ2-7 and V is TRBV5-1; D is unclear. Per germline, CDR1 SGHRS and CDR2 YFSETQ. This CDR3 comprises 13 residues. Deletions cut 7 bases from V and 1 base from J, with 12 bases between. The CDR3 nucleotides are TGCGCCAGCCTGGATTCGATTTCCTACGAGCAGTACTTC. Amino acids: CASLDSISYEQYF. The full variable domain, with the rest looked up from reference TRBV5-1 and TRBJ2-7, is KAGVTQTPRYLIKTRGQQVTLSCSPISGHRSVSWYQQTPGQGLQFLFEYFSETQRNKGNFPGRFSGRQFSNSRSEMNVSTLELGDSALYLCASLDSISYEQYFGPGTRLTVT.

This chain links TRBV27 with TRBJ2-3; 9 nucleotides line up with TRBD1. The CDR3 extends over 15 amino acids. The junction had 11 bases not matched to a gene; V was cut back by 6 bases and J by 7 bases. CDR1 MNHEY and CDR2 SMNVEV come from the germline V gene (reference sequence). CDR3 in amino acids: CASRRPGQGANTQYF. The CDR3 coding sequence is TGTGCCAGCAGGCGACCGGGACAGGGTGCCAATACGCAGTATTTT.

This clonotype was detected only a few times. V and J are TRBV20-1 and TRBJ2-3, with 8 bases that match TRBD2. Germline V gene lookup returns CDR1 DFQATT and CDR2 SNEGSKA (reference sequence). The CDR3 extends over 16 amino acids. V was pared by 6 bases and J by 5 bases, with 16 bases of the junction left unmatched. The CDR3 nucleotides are TGCAGTGCCACCCTCGAGGGAGCGGGAGCCTTAGATACGCAGTATTTT. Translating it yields CSATLEGAGALDTQYF.

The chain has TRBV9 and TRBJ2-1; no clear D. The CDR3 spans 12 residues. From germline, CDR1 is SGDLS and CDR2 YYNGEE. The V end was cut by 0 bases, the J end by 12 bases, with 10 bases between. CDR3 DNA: TGTGCCAGCAGCGTAGCTGCGAACATGCAGTTCTTC. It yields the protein CASSVAANMQFF.

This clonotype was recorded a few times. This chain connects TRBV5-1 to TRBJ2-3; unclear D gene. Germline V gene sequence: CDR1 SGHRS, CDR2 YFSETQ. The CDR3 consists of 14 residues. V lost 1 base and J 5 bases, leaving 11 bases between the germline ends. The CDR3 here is CASSLQVARDTQYF. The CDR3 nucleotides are TGCGCCAGCAGCTTGCAGGTGGCGAGAGATACGCAGTATTTT.

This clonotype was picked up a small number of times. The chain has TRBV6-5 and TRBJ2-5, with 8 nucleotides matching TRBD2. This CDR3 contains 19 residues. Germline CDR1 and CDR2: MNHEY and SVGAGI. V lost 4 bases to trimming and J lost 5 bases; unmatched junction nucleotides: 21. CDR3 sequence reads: CASSSQLAGGGNLLETQYF. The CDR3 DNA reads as TGTGCCAGCAGTTCGCAACTGGCCGGGGGGGGGAACCTACTTGAGACCCAGTACTTC.

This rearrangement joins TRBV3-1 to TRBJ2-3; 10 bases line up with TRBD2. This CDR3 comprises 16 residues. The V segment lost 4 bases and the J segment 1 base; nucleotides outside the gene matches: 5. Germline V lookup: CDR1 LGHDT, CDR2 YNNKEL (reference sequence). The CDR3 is CASSRFLAGGTDTQYF. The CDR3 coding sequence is TGTGCCAGCAGCCGGTTCCTAGCGGGGGGCACAGATACGCAGTATTTT.

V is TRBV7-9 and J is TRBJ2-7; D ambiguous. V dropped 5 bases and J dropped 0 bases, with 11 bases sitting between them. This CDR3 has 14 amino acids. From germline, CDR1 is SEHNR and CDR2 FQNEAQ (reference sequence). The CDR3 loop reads CASSASDGSYEQYV. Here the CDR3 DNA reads TGTGCCAGCAGCGCCTCGGACGGCTCCTACGAGCAGTACGTC.

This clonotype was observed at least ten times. The CDR3 sequence is CASSLFGPQYF. CDR3 DNA: TGTGCCAGCAGCTTATTCGGTCCCCAGTACTTC. This rearrangement joins TRBV7-9 to TRBJ2-5, with D hard to call. V dropped 2 bases and J dropped 9 bases, with 7 bases sitting between them. There are 11 residues in the CDR3. Germline loops: CDR1 SEHNR, CDR2 FQNEAQ (reference sequence). Variable domain in full (rest from reference TRBV7-9 and TRBJ2-5): DTGVSQNPRHKITKRGQNVTFRCDPISEHNRLYWYRQTLGQGPEFLTYFQNEAQLEKSRLLSDRFSAERPKGSFSTLEIQRTEQGDSAMYLCASSLFGPQYFGPGTRLLVL.

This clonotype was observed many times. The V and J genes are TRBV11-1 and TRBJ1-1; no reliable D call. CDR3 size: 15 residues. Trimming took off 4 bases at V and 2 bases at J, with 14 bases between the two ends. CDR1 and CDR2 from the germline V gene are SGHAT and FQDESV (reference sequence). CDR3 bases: TGTGCCAGCAGCTACCGTCTGACCATAAACACTGAAGCTTTCTTT. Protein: CASSYRLTINTEAFF.

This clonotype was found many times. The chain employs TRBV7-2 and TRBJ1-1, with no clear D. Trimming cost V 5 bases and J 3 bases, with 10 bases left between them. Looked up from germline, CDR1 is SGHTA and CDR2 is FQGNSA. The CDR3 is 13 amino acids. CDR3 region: CASSLNWHTEAFF. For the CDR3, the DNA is TGTGCCAGCAGCCTTAACTGGCACACTGAAGCTTTCTTT. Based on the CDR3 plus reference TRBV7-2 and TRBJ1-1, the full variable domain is GAGVSQSPSNKVTEKGKDVELRCDPISGHTALYWYRQSLGQGLEFLIYFQGNSAPDKSGLPSDRFSAERTGGSVSTLTIQRTQQEDSAVYLCASSLNWHTEAFFGQGTRLTVV.

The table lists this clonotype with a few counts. CDR3 loop: CASSTGPDEGTGELFF. DNA of the CDR3: TGTGCCAGTAGTACAGGTCCGGACGAGGGCACCGGGGAGCTGTTTTTT. The chain joins TRBV19 to TRBJ2-2; TRBD2 might be the D (5 bases). Germline V gives CDR1 LNHDA, CDR2 SQIVND (reference sequence). This CDR3 is built from 16 residues. Trimming took 4 bases from V and 4 from J, leaving 16 bases between them.

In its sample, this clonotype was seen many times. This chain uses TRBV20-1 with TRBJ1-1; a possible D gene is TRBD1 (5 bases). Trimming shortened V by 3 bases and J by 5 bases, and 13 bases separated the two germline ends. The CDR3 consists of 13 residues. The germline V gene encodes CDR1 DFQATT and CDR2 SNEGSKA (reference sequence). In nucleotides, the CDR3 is TGCAGTGCTAGGATCCTGAAGGGGACTGAAGCTTTCTTT. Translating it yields CSARILKGTEAFF.

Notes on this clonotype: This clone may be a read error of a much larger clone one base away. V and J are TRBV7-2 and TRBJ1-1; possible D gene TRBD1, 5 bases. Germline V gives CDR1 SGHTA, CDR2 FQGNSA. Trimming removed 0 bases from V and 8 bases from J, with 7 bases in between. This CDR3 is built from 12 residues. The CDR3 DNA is TGTGCCAGCAGCTTAGCGGAGGGGGAAGCTTTCTTT. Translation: CASSLAEGEAFF.

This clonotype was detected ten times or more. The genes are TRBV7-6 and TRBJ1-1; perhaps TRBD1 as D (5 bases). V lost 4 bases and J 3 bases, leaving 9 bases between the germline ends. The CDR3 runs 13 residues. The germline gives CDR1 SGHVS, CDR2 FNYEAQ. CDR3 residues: CASSSGIDTEAFF. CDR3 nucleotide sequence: TGTGCCAGCAGCTCAGGGATAGACACTGAAGCTTTCTTT.